One and the same sample provided the 21 T cell receptor beta chains below, sequenced in a study of blood T cell repertoires in COVID-19. Some clones are missing from TCRdb's copy, which holds only in-frame ones; the method was immunoSEQ multiplex PCR. The repertoire holds about 70,000 clones, with approximately 83% as singletons. Sequences were obtained from peripheral blood. The receptors were gathered from a human donor in a cohort sampled during active COVID-19.

V is TRBV5-4 and J is TRBJ2-1; D remains ambiguous. Germline loops: CDR1 SGHNT, CDR2 YYREEE (reference sequence). The CDR3 sequence is 14 residues long. V lost 4 bases to trimming and J lost 10 bases, with 18 bases between them. The DNA of the CDR3 is TGTGCCAGCAGCCCGCGGTTTTTAAGTAGCGAGCAGTTCTTC. It yields the protein CASSPRFLSSEQFF.

The chain carries TRBV6-1 and TRBJ2-5, with 10 bases aligning to TRBD1. Germline V gene sequence: CDR1 MNHNS, CDR2 SASEGT. V was clipped by 2 bases and J by 1 base; unmatched bases: 7. This CDR3 has 17 amino acids. CDR3 amino acids: CASSEPFRTGGQETQYF. CDR3 bases: TGTGCCAGCAGTGAACCCTTCAGGACAGGGGGCCAAGAGACCCAGTACTTC.

The chain employs TRBV11-3 and TRBJ2-5; D is possibly TRBD1 (5 bases). Germline V CDR1 and CDR2: SGHNT, YENEEA. Trimming took 5 bases from V and 5 from J, leaving 15 bases between them. This CDR3 is 14 amino acids long. This CDR3 reads CASSSQWGDETQYF. DNA of the CDR3: TGTGCCAGCAGCAGCCAGTGGGGCGACGAGACCCAGTACTTC.

This clone occurred once. This rearrangement joins TRBV28 to TRBJ1-5; TRBD1 agrees at 8 bases. CDR1 and CDR2 from the germline V gene are MDHEN and SYDVKM. The V and J ends lost 5 bases and 5 bases, in that order; junction bases with no gene match: 14. The CDR3 extends over 17 amino acids. Here the CDR3 DNA reads TGTGCCAGCAGTGAAAACTCAGGACAGGGAGTGGATCAGCCCCAGCATTTT. It codes for CASSENSGQGVDQPQHF.

CDR3 nucleotide sequence: TGTGCCAGCGAAGCGGGGGAACCAGAAGAGACCCAGTACTTC. This sequence encodes CASEAGEPEETQYF. This chain joins TRBV2 and TRBJ2-5, with TRBD2 matching over 8 bases. Germline values: CDR1 SNHLY, CDR2 FYNNEI. The CDR3 sequence is 14 residues long. V shed 8 bases and J 3 bases; nucleotides not matched to a gene: 8.

The chain links TRBV29-1 to TRBJ1-5; possible D gene TRBD1, 5 bases. The CDR3 sequence is 13 residues long. Trimming stripped 4 bases from V and 4 bases from J, with 11 bases between. The germline V gene encodes CDR1 SQVTM and CDR2 ANQGSEA. The CDR3 spells CSVGTGGNQPQHF. The CDR3 DNA sequence: TGCAGCGTTGGCACCGGGGGAAATCAGCCCCAGCATTTT.

V gene TRBV7-8 combines with J gene TRBJ1-2, with a tentative D call TRBD1 (6 bases). The germline gives CDR1 SGHVS, CDR2 FQNEAQ. The CDR3 sequence is 12 residues long. The germline V and J ends were trimmed by 6 bases and 5 bases, with 10 bases remaining between them. The CDR3 DNA reads TGTGCCAGCAGTTCACAGGGTTATGGCTACACCTTC. Translated, it gives CASSSQGYGYTF.

The chain couples TRBV21-1 to TRBJ2-7; the listed D gene, TRBD1, was not tested against the DNA. TRBV21-1 is annotated as a pseudogene. The CDR3 is 16 amino acids. In nucleotides, the CDR3 is TGTGCCAGCAGGGACATTGAGGGACAGCGAACCTACGAGCAGTACTTC. Translating it yields CASRDIEGQRTYEQYF.

The chain recombines TRBV11-2 with TRBJ2-7; 7 positions agree with TRBD2. Germline CDR1 reads SGHAT; CDR2 reads FQNNGV. CDR3 length: 15 amino acids. V dropped 1 base and J dropped 3; count of bases not matched to a gene: 6. Here the CDR3 reads CASSLGGGLNYEQYF. The DNA of the CDR3 is TGTGCCAGCAGCTTAGGGGGGGGACTTAACTACGAGCAGTACTTC.

The CDR3 nucleotides are TGTGCCAGCAGCTTGAGCCAGGGGCCCTACGAGCAGTACTTC. It yields the protein CASSLSQGPYEQYF. This chain uses TRBV5-8 with TRBJ2-7, with D maybe TRBD1 (6 bases). CDR1 and CDR2 (germline): SGHTS, YDEGEE. There are 14 residues in the CDR3. Between the trimmed V and J ends, which lost 1 base and 2 bases, there was a span of 10 bases.

This chain links TRBV5-4 with TRBJ2-7; D gene ambiguous. CDR3 length equals 14 residues. The germline V gene has CDR1 SGHNT and CDR2 YYREEE (reference sequence). V shed 0 bases and J shed 3 bases, with 10 bases lying between them. The CDR3, as DNA: TGTGCCAGCAGCTTGGATAGCAGCCACTACGAGCAGTACTTC. Translation gives CASSLDSSHYEQYF. The full variable domain, with the rest looked up from reference TRBV5-4 and TRBJ2-7, is ETGVTQSPTHLIKTRGQQVTLRCSSQSGHNTVSWYQQALGQGPQFIFQYYREEENGRGNFPPRFSGLQFPNYSSELNVNALELDDSALYLCASSLDSSHYEQYFGPGTRLTVT.

The count of this clone is one. V and J are TRBV19 and TRBJ1-6, with D possibly matching TRBD1 (6 bases). There are 14 residues in the CDR3. Germline V gene sequence: CDR1 LNHDA, CDR2 SQIVND (reference sequence). Trimming removed 7 bases from V and 5 bases from J, with 12 bases in between. Here the CDR3 reads CASTQQGNNSPLHF. The CDR3 DNA reads TGTGCCAGTACCCAACAGGGAAATAATTCACCCCTCCACTTT.

The J gene is TRBJ2-3, the V gene TRBV7-9; TRBD1 aligns across 7 bases. The trim removed 0 bases at V and 6 bases at J, leaving 9 bases unmatched. Per the germline V gene, CDR1 is SEHNR and CDR2 is FQNEAQ (reference sequence). The length of the CDR3 is 16 residues. For the CDR3, the DNA is TGTGCCAGCAGCTTAGCTGAAGGGGGCCAAGGGGATACGCAGTATTTT. It specifies CASSLAEGGQGDTQYF.

The chain couples TRBV30 to TRBJ1-5; maybe TRBD1 (6 bases). This CDR3 comprises 14 residues. Germline CDR1 and CDR2: GTSNPN and SVGIG (reference sequence). Trimming took off 0 bases at V and 2 bases at J, with 8 bases between the two ends. The CDR3 DNA is TGTGCCTGGAGTGTAGGGGGGGGCAATCAGCCCCAGCATTTT. Its translation is CAWSVGGGNQPQHF.

The chain has TRBV10-3 and TRBJ2-1; TRBD2 agrees at 12 bases. In germline, CDR1 is ENHRY, CDR2 SYGVKD. The CDR3 has 17 amino acids. Trimming removed 10 bases from V and 3 bases from J; junction bases left unmatched: 13. The CDR3 bases are TGTGCCACCGGACTAGCGGGGATGTTCCGATTCTACAATGAGCAGTTCTTC. Its protein is CATGLAGMFRFYNEQFF.

This chain uses TRBV6-5 with TRBJ1-5; tentatively, D is TRBD1 (5 bases). The V gene's germline CDR1 is MNHEY and CDR2 SVGAGI. V was cut by 10 bases and J by 6 bases, with 19 bases left in between. The CDR3 totals 14 residues. In nucleotides, the CDR3 is TGTGCCACCAGGGCGGGGGGTCACGGTCAGCCCCAGCATTTT. Translation: CATRAGGHGQPQHF.

CDR3 sequence reads: CASSLSGNTIYF. CDR3 DNA sequence: TGTGCCAGCAGCCTCTCTGGAAACACCATATATTTT. V gene TRBV12-3 or TRBV12-4 combines with J gene TRBJ1-3; D remains ambiguous. The CDR3 is 12 residues long. Deletions cut 6 bases from V and 0 bases from J, with 3 bases between.

The chain couples TRBV28 to TRBJ1-5, with 10 bases fitting TRBD1. Looked up from germline, CDR1 is MDHEN and CDR2 is SYDVKM. The CDR3 is 14 amino acids. The J segment lost 11 bases and the V segment lost 7 bases, leaving 11 bases of the junction unmatched. The CDR3 loop reads CASTLGTGERSQHF. The CDR3 DNA sequence: TGTGCCAGCACCCTAGGGACAGGGGAGCGGTCCCAGCATTTT.

The table lists this clone with a few counts. The chain joins TRBV30 to TRBJ2-7; maybe TRBD1 (5 bases). This CDR3 is 12 amino acids long. The germline V and J ends were trimmed by 0 bases and 5 bases, with 8 bases remaining between them. Germline CDR1 is GTSNPN and CDR2 is SVGIG (reference sequence). CDR3 residues: CAWSVARDEQYF. The DNA of the CDR3 is TGTGCCTGGAGTGTAGCCAGGGACGAGCAGTACTTC.

V is TRBV5-6 and J is TRBJ1-2; D uncertain. This CDR3 is 15 amino acids long. Trimming took off 0 bases at V and 4 bases at J, with 13 bases between the two ends. CDR1 is SGHDT, CDR2 YYEEEE, per germline. The CDR3 spells CASSLGPDSFYGYTF. DNA of the CDR3: TGTGCCAGCAGCTTGGGTCCAGATTCTTTCTATGGCTACACCTTC.

The rearrangement links TRBV5-1 to TRBJ2-5; possible D gene TRBD2, 5 bases. Trimming cost V 1 base and J 2 bases, with 12 bases left between them. This CDR3 has 15 residues. Germline CDR1 is SGHRS and CDR2 is YFSETQ. Here the CDR3 reads CASSLSGITQETQYF. DNA of the CDR3: TGCGCCAGCAGCTTGTCCGGGATCACACAAGAGACCCAGTACTTC.